These T cell receptor beta chains were read from a single sample in a study of shared clonotypes between healthy human individuals. Using immunoSEQ multiplex PCR, the repertoire was profiled, and TCRdb retains in-frame clones only, with some absent. In the table there are more than 2,000,000 clones, roughly 93% of which are singletons. The sequencing sample was made of naive CD4+ T cells from PBMCs. The receptors come from a man aged 18 to 30 in good health. Some clones in this sample may be carry-over from other donors' samples. The CDR3 runs from the conserved cysteine through the conserved F or W. A D gene is named only where the DNA matches it firmly. Not every row has a clone size; where given, it reads once, few, many or a size class.

CASSEFGDRRVAKNIQYF	TGTGCCAGCAGTGAATTTGGGGACAGGCGGGTAGCCAAAAACATTCAGTACTTC	TRBJ2-4	TRBD1	NA	TRBV28
CASSPTAPNYGYTF	TGCGCCAGCAGCCCAACTGCCCCTAACTATGGCTACACCTTC	TRBJ1-2	NA	NA	TRBV5-1
CAWSVPLRARGGYTF	TGTGCCTGGAGTGTACCCCTCCGGGCGAGAGGGGGCTACACCTTC	TRBJ1-2	NA	once	TRBV30
CASNGGQGYQPQHF	TGTGCCAGCAATGGAGGACAGGGCTATCAGCCCCAGCATTTT	TRBJ1-5	TRBD1	few	TRBV6-1
CASSLGGAIRGYEQYF	TGTGCCAGCAGCTTAGGGGGGGCCATTCGGGGCTACGAGCAGTACTTC	TRBJ2-7	NA	NA	TRBV7-2
CASSSRGASGVTYNEQFF	TGTGCCAGCAGCTCCCGGGGGGCTAGCGGGGTAACCTACAATGAGCAGTTCTTC	TRBJ2-1	TRBD2	NA	TRBV5-4
CASTKGGRAYEQYF	TGTGCCAGCACTAAAGGGGGGAGAGCCTACGAGCAGTACTTC	TRBJ2-7	NA	NA	TRBV2
CASSPGGYTGELFF	TGTGCCAGCAGTCCAGGGGGGTACACCGGGGAGCTGTTTTTT	TRBJ2-2	NA	NA	TRBV6-1
CASSFLSKTGANVLTF	TGTGCCAGCAGCTTCCTAAGTAAAACTGGGGCCAACGTCCTGACTTTC	TRBJ2-6	NA	NA	TRBV7-9
CASSREPSGSTDTQYF	TGTGCCAGCAGCCGAGAGCCTAGCGGGAGCACAGATACGCAGTATTTT	TRBJ2-3	TRBD2	NA	TRBV4-2
CASTSSGANVLTF	TGTGCCAGCACCTCATCTGGGGCCAACGTCCTGACTTTC	TRBJ2-6	NA	NA	TRBV7-3
CSASFYNEQFF	TGCAGTGCTAGCTTCTACAATGAGCAGTTCTTC	TRBJ2-1	NA	NA	TRBV20-1
CASSDLYGRSSGANVLTF	TGTGCCAGCAGCGATTTATACGGGCGGAGCTCTGGGGCCAACGTCCTGACTTTC	TRBJ2-6	NA	NA	TRBV5-4
CASSLEVAASTDTQYF	TGCGCCAGCAGCTTGGAAGTAGCGGCTAGCACAGATACGCAGTATTTT	TRBJ2-3	NA	NA	TRBV5-1
CASSAWTGDSYEQYF	TGTGCCAGCAGCGCTTGGACAGGGGACTCCTACGAGCAGTACTTC	TRBJ2-7	TRBD1	once	TRBV9
CASSRTGTPNEKLFF	TGTGCCAGCAGCCGAACCGGGACGCCAAATGAAAAACTGTTTTTT	TRBJ1-4	NA	NA	TRBV7-9
CASSFLRGSYEQYF	TGCGCCAGCAGCTTCCTTAGAGGGTCCTACGAGCAGTACTTC	TRBJ2-7	NA	NA	TRBV5-1
CASSPSRTAIDTEAFF	TGCGCCAGCAGCCCATCCAGGACTGCGATTGACACTGAAGCTTTCTTT	TRBJ1-1	NA	NA	TRBV4-1
CASSFSGLAGDEQYF	TGTGCCAGCAGCTTTAGTGGACTAGCGGGAGACGAGCAGTACTTC	TRBJ2-7	TRBD2	NA	TRBV9
CAWSLAGAAKVGTQYF	TGTGCCTGGAGTCTAGCGGGAGCGGCTAAGGTGGGGACCCAGTACTTC	TRBJ2-5	TRBD2	NA	TRBV30
CASSLDPAASYNEQFF	TGTGCCAGCAGCTTGGACCCCGCAGCGTCCTACAATGAGCAGTTCTTC	TRBJ2-1	NA	NA	TRBV5-4
CASSPGANYEQYF	TGTGCCAGCTCACCAGGGGCCAACTACGAGCAGTACTTC	TRBJ2-7	NA	NA	TRBV18
CAISESGGLEFF	TGTGCCATCAGTGAGTCGGGGGGGTTGGAGTTCTTC	TRBJ2-1	TRBD2	NA	TRBV10-3
CSVETSGSTDTQYF	TGCAGCGTTGAAACTAGCGGAAGCACAGATACGCAGTATTTT	TRBJ2-3	TRBD2	NA	TRBV29-1
CASSPNPAANEQFF	TGCGCCAGCAGCCCAAACCCAGCGGCCAATGAGCAGTTCTTC	TRBJ2-1	NA	NA	TRBV4-1
CAWSERVGQPQHF	TGTGCCTGGAGTGAGAGGGTAGGCCAGCCCCAGCATTTT	TRBJ1-5	NA	NA	TRBV30
CASSQRQGAEGYTF	TGTGCCAGCAGCCAACGACAGGGGGCGGAGGGCTACACCTTC	TRBJ1-2	TRBD1	few	TRBV7-9
CASSYSGPGVYGYTF	TGTGCCAGCAGTTACTCCGGTCCAGGGGTCTATGGCTACACCTTC	TRBJ1-2	NA	NA	TRBV6-5
CASSLDMDRTNYGYTF	TGTGCCAGCAGCTTAGACATGGACAGGACTAACTATGGCTACACCTTC	TRBJ1-2	TRBD1	NA	TRBV7-8
CASSTQGDTEAFF	TGTGCCAGCAGCACCCAGGGTGACACTGAAGCTTTCTTT	TRBJ1-1	NA	NA	TRBV7-9
CASSISGPQETQYF	TGTGCCAGCAGCATTAGCGGGCCGCAAGAGACCCAGTACTTC	TRBJ2-5	TRBD2	NA	TRBV6-6
CASSFSADEKLFF	TGTGCCAGCAGCTTCTCGGCCGATGAAAAACTGTTTTTT	TRBJ1-4	NA	NA	TRBV5-5
CASSSNSETQYF	TGCGCCAGCAGTTCTAACAGTGAGACCCAGTACTTC	TRBJ2-5	NA	NA	TRBV10-2
CASSLNRGPYEQYF	TGCGCCAGCAGCTTGAACAGGGGCCCCTACGAGCAGTACTTC	TRBJ2-7	TRBD1	NA	TRBV5-1
CAWSAQFVRGLDQPQHF	TGTGCCTGGAGTGCCCAATTCGTCCGGGGGTTGGATCAGCCCCAGCATTTT	TRBJ1-5	NA	NA	TRBV30
CASSSGRGVYEQYF	TGTGCCAGCTCAAGCGGCAGGGGAGTCTACGAGCAGTACTTC	TRBJ2-7	NA	NA	TRBV18
CASSPQGNIGYTF	TGTGCCAGCTCACCACAAGGGAACATAGGCTACACCTTC	TRBJ1-2	NA	NA	TRBV18
CASRFSADSYEQYF	TGTGCCAGCCGGTTTTCCGCGGACTCCTACGAGCAGTACTTC	TRBJ2-7	NA	NA	TRBV5-4
CASSSEGLAQREQFF	TGCGCCAGCAGCTCCGAGGGACTAGCTCAGCGAGAGCAGTTCTTC	TRBJ2-1	TRBD2	NA	TRBV5-1
CAISDSGGASYNEQFF	TGTGCCATCAGCGATAGCGGGGGAGCCTCCTACAATGAGCAGTTCTTC	TRBJ2-1	TRBD2	NA	TRBV10-3
CASRGLAGGLRHTQYF	TGTGCCAGCAGGGGACTAGCGGGAGGGTTGAGGCATACGCAGTATTTT	TRBJ2-3	TRBD2	once	TRBV11-2
CASALGDQPQHF	TGTGCCAGCGCACTCGGGGATCAGCCCCAGCATTTT	TRBJ1-5	NA	NA	TRBV6-6
CAIRGGTPDSPLHF	TGTGCCATCAGGGGGGGCACCCCGGATTCACCCCTCCACTTT	TRBJ1-6	NA	NA	TRBV10-3
CASSRPRDEQYF	TGTGCCAGCAGCCGACCCCGGGACGAGCAGTACTTC	TRBJ2-7	NA	NA	TRBV11-2
CASSPGLSTDTQYF	TGTGCCAGCAGTCCGGGACTGAGCACAGATACGCAGTATTTT	TRBJ2-3	NA	NA	TRBV6-6
CAISEPGLGHDEQFF	TGTGCCATCAGTGAACCGGGACTAGGTCACGATGAGCAGTTCTTC	TRBJ2-1	TRBD2	NA	TRBV10-3
CASSGGQGFNQPQHF	TGTGCCAGCAGCGGAGGACAGGGATTTAATCAGCCCCAGCATTTT	TRBJ1-5	TRBD1	NA	TRBV9
CASSLTPSLAGLDEQFF	TGTGCCAGCAGCTTAACGCCGTCGCTAGCGGGATTGGATGAGCAGTTCTTC	TRBJ2-1	TRBD2	NA	TRBV7-2
CASSLMYGAGVYEQYF	TGTGCCAGCAGCTTGATGTATGGGGCAGGGGTCTACGAGCAGTACTTC	TRBJ2-7	NA	once	TRBV5-8
CASSSQGLFSGANVLTF	TGCGCCAGCAGCTCGCAGGGTCTGTTCTCTGGGGCCAACGTCCTGACTTTC	TRBJ2-6	NA	once	TRBV5-1
CAISTRRGNTEAFF	TGTGCCATCAGTACCCGACGAGGGAACACTGAAGCTTTCTTT	TRBJ1-1	NA	NA	TRBV10-3
CASMGDNEKLFF	TGTGCCAGCATGGGGGACAATGAAAAACTGTTTTTT	TRBJ1-4	NA	once	TRBV28
CSVRGQYQETQYF	TGCAGCGTTAGGGGACAGTACCAAGAGACCCAGTACTTC	TRBJ2-5	TRBD1	NA	TRBV29-1
CASSLDQGGRTEAFF	TGTGCCAGCAGCTTAGATCAAGGGGGAAGGACTGAAGCTTTCTTT	TRBJ1-1	NA	NA	TRBV11-3
CASSLEGYGETQYF	TGCGCCAGCAGCTTGGAGGGTTACGGAGAGACCCAGTACTTC	TRBJ2-5	NA	NA	TRBV5-1
CASSLGTGSGEQYF	TGTGCCAGCAGCCTGGGGACGGGATCGGGCGAGCAGTACTTC	TRBJ2-7	NA	NA	TRBV7-3
CSARTGTTSYEQYF	TGCAGCGCCCGTACCGGGACAACCTCCTACGAGCAGTACTTC	TRBJ2-7	NA	NA	TRBV29-1
CASISPPGNTIYF	TGTGCCAGTATCTCACCCCCCGGAAACACCATATATTTT	TRBJ1-3	NA	NA	TRBV19
CASSPIDRRGQPQHF	TGTGCCAGCAGTCCGATAGACAGGAGGGGTCAGCCCCAGCATTTT	TRBJ1-5	NA	NA	TRBV28
CASSQRDSYNEQFF	TGCGCCAGCAGCCAGCGGGACTCGTACAATGAGCAGTTCTTC	TRBJ2-1	TRBD2	NA	TRBV5-1